The clone carrying this T cell receptor beta chain was seen many times. The antigen remains undetermined. The sample is drawn from a study of CD8 T cells in ankylosing spondylitis. General observations from the study: Significant enrichment of disease-linked clones was reported in matched ankylosing spondylitis synovial fluid.

Quantitative 5'-RACE with molecular barcodes was used to make the TCR beta libraries. TCRdb passed the 5' RACE reads through MiXCR, listing each CDR3 protein once. The sample lists under 150,000 distinct CDR3 sequences, 9.5% to 12% seen once, with 3.5% to 5% in the top ten. The TCR was taken from a female donor with ankylosing spondylitis or in good health (not recorded which). Source material: blood, either unsorted or a sorted T cell fraction (not recorded which).

The CDR3 sequence: CAISEIGQGVGYTF. As DNA, the CDR3 is TGTGCCATCAGTGAAATCGGACAGGGAGTTGGCTACACCTTC. This chain joins TRBV10-3 and TRBJ1-2, with 8 bases fitting TRBD1. This CDR3 contains 14 residues. Germline V lookup: CDR1 ENHRY, CDR2 SYGVKD. Unmatched junction bases numbered 7, after V lost 3 bases and J lost 7 bases.